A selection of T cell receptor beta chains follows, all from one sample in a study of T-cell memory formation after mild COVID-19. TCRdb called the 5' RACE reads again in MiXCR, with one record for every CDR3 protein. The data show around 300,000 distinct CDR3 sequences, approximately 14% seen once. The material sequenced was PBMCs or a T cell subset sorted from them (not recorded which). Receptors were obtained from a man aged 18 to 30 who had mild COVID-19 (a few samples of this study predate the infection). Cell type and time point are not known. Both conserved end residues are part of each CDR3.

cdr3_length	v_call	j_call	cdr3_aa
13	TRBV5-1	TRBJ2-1	CASSLAQGGEQFF
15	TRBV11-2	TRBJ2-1	CASYRGGGAGNEQFF
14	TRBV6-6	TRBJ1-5	CASSYSLLNQPQHF
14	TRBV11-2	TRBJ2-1	CASSLTPPSNEQFF
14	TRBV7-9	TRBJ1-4	CASSLGRGSEKLFF
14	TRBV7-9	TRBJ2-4	CASSSTVGENIQYF
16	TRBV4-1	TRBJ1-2	CASRHQGGSANYGYTF
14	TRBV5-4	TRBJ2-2	CASSAGVATGELFF
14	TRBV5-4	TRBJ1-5	CASSSGQGGQPQHF
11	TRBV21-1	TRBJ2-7	CASSGQRDRYF
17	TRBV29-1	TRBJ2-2	CSVEDPRTGSDTGELFF
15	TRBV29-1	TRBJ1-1	CSVGYGGTGNTEAFF
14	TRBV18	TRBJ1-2	CASSPPRQNYGYTF
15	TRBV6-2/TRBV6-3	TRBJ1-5	CASSYLGRGGKPQHF
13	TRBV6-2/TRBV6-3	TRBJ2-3	CASTQRGPRTQYF
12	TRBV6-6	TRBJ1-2	CASSYAEYGYTF
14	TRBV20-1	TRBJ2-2	CSAEPEPTTGELFF
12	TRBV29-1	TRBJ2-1	CSDGGLYNEQFF
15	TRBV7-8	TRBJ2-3	CASSLQRGGRDTQYF
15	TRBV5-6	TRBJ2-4	CASSEQSRTVIIQYF
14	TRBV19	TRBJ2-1	CASSIDLGGYEQFF
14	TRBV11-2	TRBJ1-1	CASSSDRGSTEAFF
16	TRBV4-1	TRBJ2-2	CASSLRLAGGPGELFF
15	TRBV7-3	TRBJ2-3	CASSSGTGRSDTQYF
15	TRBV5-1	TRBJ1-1	CASSLGITPNTEAFF
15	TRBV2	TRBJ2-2	CASRGRTGAPGELFF
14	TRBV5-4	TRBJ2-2	CASSLTEQGGELFF
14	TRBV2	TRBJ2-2	CASSVTLRTGELFF
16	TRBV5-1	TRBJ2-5	CASSPQPTGVQETQYF
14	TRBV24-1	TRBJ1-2	CATSDPTGYYGYTF
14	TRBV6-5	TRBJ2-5	CASNPTGGGETQYF
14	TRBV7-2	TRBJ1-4	CASSWDPKNEKLFF
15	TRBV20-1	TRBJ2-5	CSARFLTLSFGTQYF
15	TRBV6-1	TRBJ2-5	CASRVGLAGVKTQYF
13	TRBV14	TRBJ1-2	CASSRDENYGYTF
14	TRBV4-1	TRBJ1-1	CASSQDIRGREAFF
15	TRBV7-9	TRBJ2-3	CASSLVSRRGDTQYF
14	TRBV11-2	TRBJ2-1	CASSLERGVTEQFF
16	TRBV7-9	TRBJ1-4	CASSTGQGTANEKLFF
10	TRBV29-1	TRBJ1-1	CSVEGEEAFF
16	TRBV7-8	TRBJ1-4	CASSLWQQLGNEKLFF
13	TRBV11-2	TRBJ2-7	CASSSGQAGEQYF
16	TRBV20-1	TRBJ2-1	CSARDSPSGFYNEQFF
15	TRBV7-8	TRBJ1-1	CASSTSGYRNTEAFF
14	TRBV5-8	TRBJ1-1	CASSVGQGDTEAFF
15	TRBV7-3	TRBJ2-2	CASGNRDRGTGELFF
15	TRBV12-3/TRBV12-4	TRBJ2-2	CASDAGPYSTGELFF